Listed below are T cell receptor beta chains from one sample, sequenced in a study of blood T cells in healthy people across ages. TCRdb reanalysed the 5' RACE reads using MiXCR and keeps one entry per CDR3 protein. The table lists 850,000 to 950,000 distinct CDR3 sequences, around 28% of them singletons. The sample was blood. All receptors come from a woman older than 75 in good health. CDR3s include the opening cysteine and the closing phenylalanine or tryptophan. A D gene is named only where the DNA matches it firmly. Clone sizes are given selectively: once, few, many, or a class where the clone is expanded.

TRBJ2-2 | NA | TRBD1 | TRBV5-1 | TGCGCCAGCAGCTATGGACAGGGGGGTGAGCTGTTTTTT | CASSYGQGGELFF
TRBJ1-1 | NA | NA | TRBV29-1 | TGCAGCGTTGAATACACATCGAACACTGAAGCTTTCTTT | CSVEYTSNTEAFF
TRBJ1-2 | many | NA | TRBV10-2 | TGCGCCAGCAGTGACGGGACATCGCCGCTTAACTATGGCTACACCTTC | CASSDGTSPLNYGYTF
TRBJ2-1 | many | NA | TRBV12-3/TRBV12-4 | TGTGCCAGCAGCCGTCCTTACAGCTCCTACAATGAGCAGTTCTTC | CASSRPYSSYNEQFF
TRBJ2-7 | many | TRBD2 | TRBV10-3 | TGTGCCATCAGGGCGACTAGCGGGGGGGCTGCCGTTTACGAGCAGTACTTC | CAIRATSGGAAVYEQYF
TRBJ1-6 | NA | NA | TRBV7-9 | TGTGCCAGCAGCTCAGGGTCTCCTGGTTCACCCCTCCACTTT | CASSSGSPGSPLHF
TRBJ2-5 | few | TRBD2 | TRBV6-2/TRBV6-3 | TGTGCCAGCAGTTATGTACCGCGACTAGCGGGGGTTGGGGAAGGAGAGACCCAGTACTTC | CASSYVPRLAGVGEGETQYF
TRBJ2-7 | many | NA | TRBV7-9 | TGTGCCAGCAGCTTTATAAGCTACGAGCAGTACTTC | CASSFISYEQYF
TRBJ2-7 | NA | TRBD2 | TRBV20-1 | TGCAGTGCTAGATCCAGCGGGAGATCTCACGAGCAGTACTTC | CSARSSGRSHEQYF
TRBJ2-1 | NA | TRBD2 | TRBV11-1 | TGTGCCAGCAGACCACTTCTAGCGGGAAGTTTGAATGAGCAGTTCTTC | CASRPLLAGSLNEQFF
TRBJ2-1 | NA | TRBD1 | TRBV7-2 | TGTGCCAGCAGCTCGACAGGGGCAGTCTACAATGAGCGCTTCTTC | CASSSTGAVYNERFF
TRBJ2-7 | NA | NA | TRBV12-5 | TGTGCTAGTGGTTTGGAAACGACGATATTCGCACAGGTCAACGAGCAGTACTTC | CASGLETTIFAQVNEQYF
TRBJ1-2 | NA | NA | TRBV29-1 | TGCAGCGCCTCAGGGCCAGGGATTAACTATGGCCACACCTTC | CSASGPGINYGHTF
TRBJ1-1 | many | NA | TRBV29-1 | TGCAGCGTCACTAGATCCCAGATGAACACTGAAGCTTTCTTT | CSVTRSQMNTEAFF
TRBJ2-5 | many | TRBD1 | TRBV19 | TGTGCCAGTAGTACTCCACGGACAGGGGGCGGAGAGACCCAGTACTTC | CASSTPRTGGGETQYF
TRBJ2-7 | many | NA | TRBV7-9 | TGTGCCACTAAAGGGGGGGGTCTTAGCTCCTACGAGCAGTACTTC | CATKGGGLSSYEQYF
TRBJ2-1 | many | TRBD1 | TRBV5-4 | TGTGCCAGCAGCCTCCGACAGGGAATATTCAATGAGCAGTTCTTC | CASSLRQGIFNEQFF
TRBJ2-7 | many | TRBD1 | TRBV6-6 | TGTGCCAGCAGTTACGGGACAGATAGTTACGAGCAGTACTTC | CASSYGTDSYEQYF
TRBJ1-5 | few | NA | TRBV30 | TGTGCCTGGAGTGTAAGGGGTCTGGGCCAGCATTTT | CAWSVRGLGQHF
TRBJ1-4 | few | NA | TRBV28 | TGTGCCAGCAGTTTGGAGAGGCTGAAACTGTTTTTT | CASSLERLKLFF
TRBJ2-1 | NA | TRBD2 | TRBV7-2 | TGTGCCAGCAGCTATGGGACTAGCGGGGGGCACAATGAGCAGTTCTTC | CASSYGTSGGHNEQFF
TRBJ2-2 | NA | NA | TRBV24-1 | TGTGCCACCAGTAAAACTGGAGAGGGGCTGGGAACCGGGGAGCTGTTTTTT | CATSKTGEGLGTGELFF
TRBJ1-1 | NA | NA | TRBV21-1 | TGTGCCAGCAGCAGATGGGACAGTATGAACACTGAAGCTTTCTTT | CASSRWDSMNTEAFF
TRBJ2-1 | NA | TRBD2 | TRBV30 | TGTGCCTGGAGACCCCGACTAGCGGGAGGTAATGAGCAGTTCTTC | CAWRPRLAGGNEQFF
TRBJ1-4 | NA | TRBD1 | TRBV7-9 | TGTGCCAGCAGCCTAGGACAGGGGCGAAAACTGTTTTTT | CASSLGQGRKLFF